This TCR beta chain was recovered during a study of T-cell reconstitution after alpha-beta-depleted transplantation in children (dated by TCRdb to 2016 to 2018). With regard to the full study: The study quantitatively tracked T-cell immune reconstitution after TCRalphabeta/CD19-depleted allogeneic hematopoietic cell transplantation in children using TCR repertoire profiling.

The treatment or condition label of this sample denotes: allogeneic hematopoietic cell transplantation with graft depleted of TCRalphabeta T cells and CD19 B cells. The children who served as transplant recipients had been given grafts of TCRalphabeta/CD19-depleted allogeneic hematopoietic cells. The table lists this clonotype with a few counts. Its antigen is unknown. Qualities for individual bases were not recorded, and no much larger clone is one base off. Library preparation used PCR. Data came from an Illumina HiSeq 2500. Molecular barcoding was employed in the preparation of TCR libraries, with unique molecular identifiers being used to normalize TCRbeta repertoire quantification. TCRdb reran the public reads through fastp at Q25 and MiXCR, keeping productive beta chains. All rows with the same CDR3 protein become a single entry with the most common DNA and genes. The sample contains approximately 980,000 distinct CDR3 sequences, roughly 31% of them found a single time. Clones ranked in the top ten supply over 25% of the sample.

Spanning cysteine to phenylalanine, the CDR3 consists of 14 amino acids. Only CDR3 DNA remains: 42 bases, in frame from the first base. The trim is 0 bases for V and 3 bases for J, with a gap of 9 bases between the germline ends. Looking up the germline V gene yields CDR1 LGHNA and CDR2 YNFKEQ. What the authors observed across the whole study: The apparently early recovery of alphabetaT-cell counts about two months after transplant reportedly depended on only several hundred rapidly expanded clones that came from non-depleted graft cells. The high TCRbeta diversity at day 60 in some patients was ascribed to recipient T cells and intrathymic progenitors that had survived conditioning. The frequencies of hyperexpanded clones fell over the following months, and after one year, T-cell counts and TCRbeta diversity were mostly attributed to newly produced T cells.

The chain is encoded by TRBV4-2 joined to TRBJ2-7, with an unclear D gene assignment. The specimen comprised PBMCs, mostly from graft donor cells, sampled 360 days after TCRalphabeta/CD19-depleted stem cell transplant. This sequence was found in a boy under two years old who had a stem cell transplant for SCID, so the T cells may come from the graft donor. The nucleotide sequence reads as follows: TGTGCCAGCAGCCAAGAGGCTTTTTTCTACGAGCAGTACTTC. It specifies CASSQEAFFYEQYF.